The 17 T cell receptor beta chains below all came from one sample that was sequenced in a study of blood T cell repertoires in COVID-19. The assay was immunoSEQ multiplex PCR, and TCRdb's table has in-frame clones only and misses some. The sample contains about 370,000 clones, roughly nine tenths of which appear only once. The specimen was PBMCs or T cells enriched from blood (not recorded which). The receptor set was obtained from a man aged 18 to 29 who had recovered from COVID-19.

The CDR3 bases are TGTGCCAGCCCAAGCGGAGCTGAAGCTTTCTTT. This gives the protein CASPSGAEAFF. The rearrangement joins TRBV7-9 to TRBJ1-1; D remains ambiguous. CDR1 SEHNR and CDR2 FQNEAQ come from the germline V gene (reference sequence). V gave up 8 bases and J gave up 6 bases, with 10 bases separating them. This CDR3 is 11 amino acids long.

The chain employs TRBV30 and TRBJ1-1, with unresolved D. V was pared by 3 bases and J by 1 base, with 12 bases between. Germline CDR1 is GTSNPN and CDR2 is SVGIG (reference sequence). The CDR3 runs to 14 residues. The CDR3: CAWSRYPGNTEAFF. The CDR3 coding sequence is TGTGCCTGGAGCAGATACCCAGGGAACACTGAAGCTTTCTTT.

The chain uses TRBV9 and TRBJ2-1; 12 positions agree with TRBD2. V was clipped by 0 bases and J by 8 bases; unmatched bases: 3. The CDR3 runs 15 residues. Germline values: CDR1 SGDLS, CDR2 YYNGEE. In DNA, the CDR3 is TGTGCCAGCAGCGTAGCGCTAGCGGGAGGGCATGAGCAGTTCTTC. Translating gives CASSVALAGGHEQFF.

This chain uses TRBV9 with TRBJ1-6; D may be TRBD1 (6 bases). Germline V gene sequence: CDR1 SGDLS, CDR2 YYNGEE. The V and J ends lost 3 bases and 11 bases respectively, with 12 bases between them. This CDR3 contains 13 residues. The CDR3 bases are TGTGCCAGCAGCGCGACCCCAGGGGCACCCCTCCACTTT. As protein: CASSATPGAPLHF.

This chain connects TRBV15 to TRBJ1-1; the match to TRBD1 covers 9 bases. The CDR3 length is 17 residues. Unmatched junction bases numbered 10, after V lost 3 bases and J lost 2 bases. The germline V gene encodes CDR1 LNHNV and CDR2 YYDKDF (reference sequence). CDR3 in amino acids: CATSRRGQGLLNTEAFF. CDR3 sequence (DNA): TGTGCCACCAGCAGGAGGGGACAGGGTCTTCTAAACACTGAAGCTTTCTTT.

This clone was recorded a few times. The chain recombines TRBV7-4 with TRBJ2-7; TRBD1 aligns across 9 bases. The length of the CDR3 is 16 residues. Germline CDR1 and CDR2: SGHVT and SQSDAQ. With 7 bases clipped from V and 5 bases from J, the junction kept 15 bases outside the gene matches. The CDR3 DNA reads TGTGCCAGCACGTTAGCGTGGGACAGGGTGGAGCACGAGCAGTACTTC. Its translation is CASTLAWDRVEHEQYF.

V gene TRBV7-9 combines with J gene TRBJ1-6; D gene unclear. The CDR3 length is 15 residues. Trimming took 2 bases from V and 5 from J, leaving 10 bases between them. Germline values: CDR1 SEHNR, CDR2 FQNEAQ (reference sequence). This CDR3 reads CASSLRGGNNSPLHF. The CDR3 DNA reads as TGTGCCAGCAGCTTACGGGGAGGTAATAATTCACCCCTCCACTTT.

This CDR3 reads CASSLRGTAYGYTF. The CDR3, as DNA: TGTGCCAGCAGTTTACGTGGGACAGCCTATGGCTACACCTTC. This chain connects TRBV27 to TRBJ1-2, with TRBD1 matching over 7 bases. The CDR3 loop spans 14 amino acids. The ends lost 2 bases at V and 4 bases at J; junction bases unmatched: 4. Germline V gene data show CDR1 as MNHEY and CDR2 as SMNVEV (reference sequence).

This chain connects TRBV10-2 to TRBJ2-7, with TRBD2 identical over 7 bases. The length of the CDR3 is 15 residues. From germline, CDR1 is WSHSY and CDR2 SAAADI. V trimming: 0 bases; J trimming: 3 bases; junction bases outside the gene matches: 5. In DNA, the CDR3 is TGCGCCAGCAGTGAGTCAGGCCTAGCGGTCTACGAGCAGTACTTC. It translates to CASSESGLAVYEQYF.

The CDR3 DNA sequence: TGTGCCAGCAGCTATCGGGGCACTGAAGCTTTCTTT. It specifies CASSYRGTEAFF. This chain joins TRBV5-6 and TRBJ1-1; D uncertain. Germline CDR1 and CDR2: SGHDT and YYEEEE. Between the trimmed V and J ends, which lost 3 bases and 4 bases, there was a span of 7 bases. The CDR3 is 12 amino acids.

In DNA, the CDR3 is TGTGCCAGCAGCCGGACTAGCGGCGAGCAGTACTTC. This gives the protein CASSRTSGEQYF. V gene TRBV3-1 (or the pseudogene TRBV3-2) combines with J gene TRBJ2-7, with TRBD2 matching 10 bases. The germline V gene has CDR1 LGHDT and CDR2 YNNKEL (reference sequence). V gave up 4 bases and J gave up 6 bases; unmatched junction bases: 0. The CDR3 consists of 12 residues.

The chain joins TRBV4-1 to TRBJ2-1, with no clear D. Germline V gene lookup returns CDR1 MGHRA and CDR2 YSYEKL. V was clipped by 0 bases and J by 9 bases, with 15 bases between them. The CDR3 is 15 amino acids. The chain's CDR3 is CASSQDTRFTIEQFF. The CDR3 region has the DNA TGCGCCAGCAGCCAAGATACCAGGTTTACAATTGAGCAGTTCTTC.

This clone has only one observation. This chain's CDR3 is CASSIGGRGNEKLFF. In nucleotides, the CDR3 is TGTGCCAGTAGTATCGGAGGGCGAGGTAATGAAAAACTGTTTTTT. This sequence joins TRBV19 and TRBJ1-4, with D unresolved. This CDR3 contains 15 residues. The germline gives CDR1 LNHDA, CDR2 SQIVND (reference sequence). The V end was cut by 3 bases, the J end by 4 bases, with 12 bases between. Complete variable domain (other parts from reference TRBV19 and TRBJ1-4): DGGITQSPKYLFRKEGQNVTLSCEQNLNHDAMYWYRQDPGQGLRLIYYSQIVNDFQKGDIAEGYSVSREKKESFPLTVTSAQKNPTAFYLCASSIGGRGNEKLFFGSGTQLSVL.

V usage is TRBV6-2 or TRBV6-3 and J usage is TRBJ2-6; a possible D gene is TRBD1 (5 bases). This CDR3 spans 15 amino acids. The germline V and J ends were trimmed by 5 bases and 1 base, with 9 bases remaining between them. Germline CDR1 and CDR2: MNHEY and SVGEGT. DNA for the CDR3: TGTGCCAGCAGTGACCGACAGTCTGGGGCCAACGTCCTGACTTTC. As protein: CASSDRQSGANVLTF.

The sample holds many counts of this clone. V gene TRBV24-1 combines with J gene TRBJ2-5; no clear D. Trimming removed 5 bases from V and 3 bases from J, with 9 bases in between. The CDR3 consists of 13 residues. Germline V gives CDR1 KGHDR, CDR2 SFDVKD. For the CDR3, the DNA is TGTGCCACCAGTGTCCAGAATGAAGAGACCCAGTACTTC. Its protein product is CATSVQNEETQYF.

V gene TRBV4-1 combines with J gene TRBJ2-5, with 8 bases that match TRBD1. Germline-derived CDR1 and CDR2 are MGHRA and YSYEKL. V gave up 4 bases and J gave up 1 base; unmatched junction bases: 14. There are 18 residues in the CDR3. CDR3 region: CASSPNRGWGEAQETQYF. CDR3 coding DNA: TGCGCCAGCAGCCCAAACAGGGGGTGGGGGGAGGCCCAAGAGACCCAGTACTTC.

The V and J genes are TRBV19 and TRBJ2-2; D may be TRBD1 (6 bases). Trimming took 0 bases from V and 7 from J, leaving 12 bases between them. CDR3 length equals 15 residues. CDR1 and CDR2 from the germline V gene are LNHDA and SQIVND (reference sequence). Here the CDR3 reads CASSIDLQGSGELFF. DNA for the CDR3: TGTGCCAGTAGTATAGATCTACAGGGCAGCGGGGAGCTGTTTTTT. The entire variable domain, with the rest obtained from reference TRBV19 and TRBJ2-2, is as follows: DGGITQSPKYLFRKEGQNVTLSCEQNLNHDAMYWYRQDPGQGLRLIYYSQIVNDFQKGDIAEGYSVSREKKESFPLTVTSAQKNPTAFYLCASSIDLQGSGELFFGEGSRLTVL.